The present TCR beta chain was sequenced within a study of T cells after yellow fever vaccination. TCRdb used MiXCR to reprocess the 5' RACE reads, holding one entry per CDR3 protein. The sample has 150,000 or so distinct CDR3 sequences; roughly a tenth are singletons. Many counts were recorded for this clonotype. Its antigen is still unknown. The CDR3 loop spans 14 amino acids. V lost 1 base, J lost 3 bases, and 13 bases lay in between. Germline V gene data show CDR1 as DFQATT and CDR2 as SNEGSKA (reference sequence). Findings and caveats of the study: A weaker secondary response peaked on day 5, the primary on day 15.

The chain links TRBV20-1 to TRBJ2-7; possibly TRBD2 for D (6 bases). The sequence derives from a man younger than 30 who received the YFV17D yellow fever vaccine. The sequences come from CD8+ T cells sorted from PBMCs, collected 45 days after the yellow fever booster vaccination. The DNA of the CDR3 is TGCAGTGCTAGAGGGGGGGACGGACGCTACGAGCAGTACTTC. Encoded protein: CSARGGDGRYEQYF.